These 3 T cell receptor beta chains were sequenced from one sample in a study of radiation and T cells in renal cell carcinoma. TCRdb's table, derived via immunoSEQ multiplex PCR, lists solely in-frame clones and lacks some. The sample lists 150,000 to 200,000 clones, around 89% occurring once. As to time point: blood 4 weeks post-SBRT, at nephrectomy. The treatment: 15 Gy SBRT to primary tumor, nephrectomy 4 weeks later. Sample: blood, taken from a patient whose treatment included radiotherapy and nephrectomy. These receptors were obtained from a woman in her forties or fifties with renal cell carcinoma.

This clone was seen only once. V usage is TRBV9 and J usage is TRBJ2-4; D not certain. The CDR3 runs 14 residues. The germline CDR1 and CDR2 sequences are SGDLS and YYNGEE. V was trimmed by 3 bases and J by 1 base, leaving 8 bases between them. CDR3 DNA: TGTGCCAGCAGCGATGGGCGGGCCAAAAACATTCAGTACTTC. Translated, it gives CASSDGRAKNIQYF.

The chain couples TRBV7-2 to TRBJ1-5; no reliable D call. This CDR3 comprises 14 residues. CDR1 is SGHTA and CDR2 is FQGNSA in the germline V gene. V dropped 4 bases and J dropped 1 base, with 8 bases sitting between them. The CDR3 spells CASSSHSSNQPQHF. CDR3 in DNA: TGTGCCAGCAGCTCACACAGCAGCAATCAGCCCCAGCATTTT.

CDR3 region: CSVGTSGVSTGELFF. The CDR3 DNA follows: TGCAGCGTTGGGACTAGCGGGGTGAGCACCGGGGAGCTGTTTTTT. This chain joins TRBV29-1 and TRBJ2-2; the match to TRBD2 covers 12 bases. Unmatched junction bases numbered 4, after V lost 4 bases and J lost 4 bases. Germline CDR1 reads SQVTM; CDR2 reads ANQGSEA. This CDR3 is 15 amino acids long.